This T cell receptor beta chain emerged from a study of identical twins. Regarding the study as a whole: Cross-sectional statistical analysis, not tracking of the same donors, underpinned the conclusions. Among monozygotic twins, out-of-frame TCR alpha sharing exceeded what models predicted. Insertion counts were lower in abundant cord blood beta clonotypes, a trend that memory repertoires did not show. Because invariant MAIT and iNKT cells could be present, zero-insertion analyses could be partly confounded.

This clonotype was seen a few times. The antigen is undetermined. The V gene's germline CDR1 is LNHNV and CDR2 YYDKDF (reference sequence). The V segment lost 7 bases and the J segment 5 bases; nucleotides outside the gene matches: 7. This CDR3 contains 13 residues. TCRdb reanalysed the 5' RACE reads using MiXCR and keeps one entry per CDR3 protein. The table shows about 810,000 distinct CDR3 sequences, with 9% to 15% occurring only once. This sample also appeared in a second study, on yellow fever vaccine responses in identical twins.

The specimen was PBMCs. This sequence joins TRBV15 and TRBJ2-5; TRBD1 matches at 7 bases. This TCR came from a young woman in good health. The CDR3 loop reads CATNRGERETQYF. In DNA, the CDR3 is TGTGCCACCAACAGGGGAGAACGGGAGACCCAGTACTTC.